One TCR beta chain is described in this entry. Its specificity is unknown. Each of the CD4+ naive, central memory, regulatory and stem cell-like memory populations was sorted via CD45RO/CCR7/CD25/CD127/CD95/CD27. This sample stems from a study of beta chain features in type 1 diabetes. Every bit of the isolated RNA underwent reverse transcription, so sequencing read expressed TCRB transcripts. Using immunoSEQ multiplex PCR, the repertoire was profiled, and TCRdb retains in-frame clones only, with some absent. The table has approximately 600,000 clones, around 12% seen once. CDR1 SGDLS and CDR2 YYNGEE come from the germline V gene. The CDR3 has 15 amino acids. Deletions cut 4 bases from V and 1 base from J, with 13 bases between. General study points: Patients with Type 1 diabetes showed moderately but significantly shorter TCRB CDR3s in all four CD4+ subsets. The question of HLA type influencing TCRB rearrangement was one that remained unresolved here.

The clonotype originates from a man younger than 40 with type 1 diabetes. The gene calls are TRBV9 and TRBJ2-3; D might be TRBD1 (6 bases). The sequenced material came from naive CD4+ T cells from blood. CDR3 region: CASSTPGAGTDTQYF. The CDR3 nucleotides read TGTGCCAGCAGCACCCCAGGGGCGGGCACAGATACGCAGTATTTT.